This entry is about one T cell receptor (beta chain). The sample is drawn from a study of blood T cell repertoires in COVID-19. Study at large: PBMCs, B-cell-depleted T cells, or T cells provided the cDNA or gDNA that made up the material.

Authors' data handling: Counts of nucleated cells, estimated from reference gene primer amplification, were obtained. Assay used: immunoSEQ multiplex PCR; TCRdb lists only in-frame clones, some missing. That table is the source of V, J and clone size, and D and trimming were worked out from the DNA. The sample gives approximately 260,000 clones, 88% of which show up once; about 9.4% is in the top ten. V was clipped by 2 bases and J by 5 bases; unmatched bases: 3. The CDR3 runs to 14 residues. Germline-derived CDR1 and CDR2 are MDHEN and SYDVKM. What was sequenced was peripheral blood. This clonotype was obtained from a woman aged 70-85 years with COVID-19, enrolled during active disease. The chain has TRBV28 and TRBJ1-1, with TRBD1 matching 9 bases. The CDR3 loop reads CASSLPGQGTEAFF. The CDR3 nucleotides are TGTGCCAGCAGTTTACCGGGACAGGGAACTGAAGCTTTCTTT.